This entry lists 16 T cell receptor beta chains sequenced from one sample in a study of shared clonotypes between healthy human individuals (dated by TCRdb to 2020 to 2021). Library creation used the immunoSEQ multiplex PCR assay. TCRdb mirrors the immuneACCESS table, restricted to in-frame sequences. Some clones are absent from its copies; in checked studies, under half trace to an unresolved V gene, and the reason for the others is unknown. In all, the sample holds under 1,100,000 clones, and about 80% of those were seen once. The ten largest clones add up to around 0.6% of the sample. Sequencing used memory CD4+ T cells from PBMCs. Interpreted using the paper, the cell subset or site label stands for: CD45RA-negative fraction. The receptors shown here come from a man aged 18 to 29 in good health. Some clones in this sample may be carry-over from other donors' samples.

The genes are TRBV6-6 and TRBJ2-2; the match to TRBD2 covers 9 bases. The CDR3 is made up of 14 amino acids. Germline lookup yields CDR1 MNHNY and CDR2 SVGAGI (reference sequence). Trimming at V came to 7 bases and at J to 7 bases, leaving 7 bases not matched to a gene. The CDR3 nucleotides read TGTGCCAGCAAGGCGGGAGGGCCTGGCGGGGAGCTGTTTTTT. It specifies CASKAGGPGGELFF.

The rearrangement uses TRBV15 and TRBJ1-3; D remains ambiguous. Germline V gene data show CDR1 as LNHNV and CDR2 as YYDKDF (reference sequence). The CDR3 length is 16 residues. Trimming stripped 0 bases from V and 2 bases from J, with 11 bases between. The CDR3 coding sequence is TGTGCCACCAGCAGAGAGCCAGGAGGAACTGGAAACACCATATATTTT. Encoded protein: CATSREPGGTGNTIYF.

This chain connects TRBV28 to TRBJ1-4, with D uncertain. The CDR3 is made up of 12 amino acids. Looked up from germline, CDR1 is MDHEN and CDR2 is SYDVKM. V lost 2 bases and J 7 bases, leaving 5 bases between the germline ends. The CDR3 is CASSLSVEKLFF. DNA of the CDR3: TGTGCCAGCAGTTTAAGTGTTGAAAAACTGTTTTTT.

The chain recombines TRBV5-1 with TRBJ2-1; weak D call: TRBD2 (5 bases). V gave up 7 bases and J gave up 3 bases, with 11 bases separating them. The germline CDR1 and CDR2 sequences are SGHRS and YFSETQ. The CDR3 sequence is 13 residues long. Here the CDR3 reads CASREGFYNEQFF. DNA for the CDR3: TGCGCCAGCCGGGAAGGGTTCTACAATGAGCAGTTCTTC. Combining the CDR3 with reference TRBV5-1 and TRBJ2-1 gives the whole variable domain KAGVTQTPRYLIKTRGQQVTLSCSPISGHRSVSWYQQTPGQGLQFLFEYFSETQRNKGNFPGRFSGRQFSNSRSEMNVSTLELGDSALYLCASREGFYNEQFFGPGTRLTVL.

CDR3 amino acids: CASSFRFSSYNEQFF. The DNA of the CDR3 is TGTGCCAGCAGCTTTAGATTCAGCTCCTACAATGAGCAGTTCTTC. The chain carries TRBV11-2 and TRBJ2-1; D remains ambiguous. The CDR3 runs to 15 residues. Germline lookup yields CDR1 SGHAT and CDR2 FQNNGV. Trimming shortened V by 3 bases and J by 0 bases, and 9 bases separated the two germline ends.

This clone was detected only once. This may stem from a read error, because a much larger clone lies one nucleotide away. This sample also contains other DNA sequences that code for the same CDR3. This rearrangement joins TRBV7-2 to TRBJ2-7; 8 bases agree with TRBD1. CDR3 length: 14 amino acids. Germline CDR1 reads SGHTA; CDR2 reads FQGNSA. V dropped 1 base and J dropped 4; count of bases not matched to a gene: 3. The CDR3 is CASSLGTGTYEQYF. Written as DNA, the CDR3 is TGTGCCAGCAGCTTAGGGACAGGGACATACGAGCAGTACTTC.

About this clone: Other DNA sequences in the sample encode the same CDR3. J is TRBJ2-7 and V is TRBV5-1; 11 bases fit TRBD2. This CDR3 contains 15 residues. Germline-derived CDR1 and CDR2 are SGHRS and YFSETQ. V was clipped by 2 bases and J by 1 base; unmatched bases: 2. The CDR3 region has the DNA TGCGCCAGCAGCTTAGGGACTAGCGGTTCCTACGAGCAGTACTTC. Amino acids: CASSLGTSGSYEQYF.

The gene calls are TRBV6-5 and TRBJ1-1; D uncertain. The V end was cut by 6 bases, the J end by 1 base, with 12 bases between. The CDR3 is 14 amino acids. In germline, CDR1 is MNHEY, CDR2 SVGAGI. The CDR3 DNA sequence: TGTGCCAGCAGACCCTTGACAAGGAACACTGAAGCTTTCTTT. Encoded protein: CASRPLTRNTEAFF.

The chain combines TRBV29-1 with TRBJ1-2; D remains ambiguous. This CDR3 has 12 amino acids. Germline lookup yields CDR1 SQVTM and CDR2 ANQGSEA. V was cut by 5 bases and J by 3 bases, with 10 bases left in between. The CDR3: CSVRSGDYGYTF. CDR3 in DNA: TGCAGCGTTAGGTCTGGGGACTATGGCTACACCTTC.

This chain links TRBV7-9 with TRBJ1-3, with D hard to call. Germline V gives CDR1 SEHNR, CDR2 FQNEAQ (reference sequence). The CDR3 is 12 amino acids. V lost 3 bases, J lost 12 bases, and 12 bases lay in between. CDR3 in amino acids: CASSLNPGDIYF. The CDR3 DNA follows: TGTGCCAGCAGCTTGAACCCGGGAGACATATATTTT.

J is TRBJ2-2 and V is TRBV7-7; tentatively, D is TRBD2 (5 bases). V shed 8 bases and J shed 2 bases, with 12 bases lying between them. The CDR3 consists of 14 residues. Germline V lookup: CDR1 SSHAT, CDR2 FNYEAQ (reference sequence). The CDR3: CASGRGLNTGELFF. The CDR3 bases are TGTGCCAGCGGCAGAGGGCTAAACACCGGGGAGCTGTTTTTT.

The sample holds one count of this clone. The CDR3 protein is CASSLTTSTYEQYF. For the CDR3, the DNA is TGCGCCAGCAGCTTAACCACAAGCACTTACGAGCAGTACTTC. This chain joins TRBV5-1 and TRBJ2-7; D is unclear. Per the germline V gene, CDR1 is SGHRS and CDR2 is YFSETQ. This CDR3 comprises 14 residues. V lost 2 bases and J 4 bases, leaving 13 bases between the germline ends.

Points on this clone: This likely came from a read error, as a far larger clone is one base away. This CDR3 is also generated by other DNA sequences in the sample. The chain is built from TRBV10-1 and TRBJ2-1, with 13 bases identical to TRBD2. The germline CDR1 and CDR2 sequences are WNHNN and SYGVQD (reference sequence). The CDR3 is 16 residues long. This chain's CDR3 is CASSDPTSGRANEQFF. The CDR3 bases are TGCGCCAGTAGTGACCCCACTAGCGGGAGGGCCAATGAGCAGTTCTTC.

This clone was observed once. V gene TRBV28 combines with J gene TRBJ2-7; 9 bases are a match to TRBD1. With 8 bases clipped from V and 6 bases from J, the junction kept 5 bases outside the gene matches. The V gene's germline CDR1 is MDHEN and CDR2 SYDVKM. CDR3 length: 12 residues. This CDR3 is CASSDRGFEQYF. CDR3 sequence (DNA): TGTGCCAGCTCAGACAGGGGGTTCGAGCAGTACTTC.

The V call is TRBV28, the J call TRBJ1-5; D gene uncertain. V dropped 4 bases and J dropped 0 bases, with 16 bases sitting between them. This CDR3 comprises 17 residues. Germline-derived CDR1 and CDR2 are MDHEN and SYDVKM. CDR3 bases: TGTGCCAGCAGTTCCACCTACGGGCGATATAGCAATCAGCCCCAGCATTTT. It translates to CASSSTYGRYSNQPQHF.

With respect to this clone: This could be a read error, since a much larger clone is one nucleotide away. Within the sample, other DNA sequences also encode this same CDR3. CDR3 DNA: TGTGCCAGCTCACCGGGACAATCCTACGAGCAGTACTTC. Its translation is CASSPGQSYEQYF. The chain couples TRBV18 to TRBJ2-7; TRBD1 is a possible D gene (6 bases). The CDR3 loop spans 13 amino acids. Looked up from germline, CDR1 is KGHSH and CDR2 is LQKENI. V was clipped by 3 bases and J by 1 base, with 7 bases between them.